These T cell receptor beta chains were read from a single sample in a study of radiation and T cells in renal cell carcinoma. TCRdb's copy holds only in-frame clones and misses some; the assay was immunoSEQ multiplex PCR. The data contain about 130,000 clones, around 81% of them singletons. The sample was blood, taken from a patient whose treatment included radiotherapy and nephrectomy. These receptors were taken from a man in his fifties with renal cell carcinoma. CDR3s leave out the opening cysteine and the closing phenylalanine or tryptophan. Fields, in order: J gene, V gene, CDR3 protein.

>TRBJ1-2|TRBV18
ASSPAIVDRGSYT
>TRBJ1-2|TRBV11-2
ASSPGYT
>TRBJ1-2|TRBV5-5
ASSSQDYYGYT
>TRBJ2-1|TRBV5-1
ASSSGTISLSNEQF
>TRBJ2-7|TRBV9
ASSVGGDAAYEQY
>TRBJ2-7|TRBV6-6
ASSYGRDPYEQY
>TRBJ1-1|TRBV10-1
ASRKGPENTEAF
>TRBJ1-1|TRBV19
ASTGGRGNTEAF
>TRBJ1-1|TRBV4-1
ASSRTTGSTMNTEAF
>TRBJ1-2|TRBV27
ASSLSGLGGGYT
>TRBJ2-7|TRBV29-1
SVEKQGGYEQY
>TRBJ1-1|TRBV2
ASSEQGVTEAF
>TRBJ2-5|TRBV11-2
ASSLGAGGIETQY
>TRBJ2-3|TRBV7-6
ASSLAGSVDTQY
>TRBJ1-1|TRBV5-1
ASSNQGSTEAF
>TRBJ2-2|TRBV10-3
AISETGPNTGELF
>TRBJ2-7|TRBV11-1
ASSPPSGNSYEQY
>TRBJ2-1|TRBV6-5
ASSLGRARI
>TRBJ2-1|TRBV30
AWRQGKVEQF
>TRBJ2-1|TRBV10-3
AILQGAGNEQF
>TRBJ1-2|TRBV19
ASRPTGNTYGYT
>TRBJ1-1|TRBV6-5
ASSLLGVAEAF
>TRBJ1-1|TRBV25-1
ASSTRTGLNTEAF
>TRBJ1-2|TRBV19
ASSPDWLANYGYT
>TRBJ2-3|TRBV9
ASSVAILSTDTQY
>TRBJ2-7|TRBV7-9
ASSSNIPGQGLYEQY
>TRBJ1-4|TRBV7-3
ASSSSDSPREKLF
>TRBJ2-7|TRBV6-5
ASSLTYEQY
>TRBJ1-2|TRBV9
ASSDRDRGYGYT
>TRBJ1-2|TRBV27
ASSWASNYGYT
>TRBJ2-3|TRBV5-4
ASSLRSGLRTDTQY
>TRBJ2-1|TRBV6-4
ASSDRWGQGTGEQF
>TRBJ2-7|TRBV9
ASSPGRYEQY
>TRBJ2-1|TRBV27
ASSLDISRTGANNEQF
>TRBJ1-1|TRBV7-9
ASRPGTQKNTEAF
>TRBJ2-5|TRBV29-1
SVEQGVVGGTQY
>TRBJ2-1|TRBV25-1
ASSPRTSPQYNEQF
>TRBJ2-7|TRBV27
ASSLGRRNEQY
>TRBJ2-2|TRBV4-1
ASSQGPRSEELF
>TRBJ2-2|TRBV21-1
ASSNQSGQGVDTGELF
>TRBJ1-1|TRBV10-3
AIRANTEAF
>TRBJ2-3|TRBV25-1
ASRGYHNTDTQY
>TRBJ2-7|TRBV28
ASSSNSPYEQY
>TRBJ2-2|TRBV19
ASSISGAGAGELF
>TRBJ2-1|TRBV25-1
ASSEFGTAVSEQF
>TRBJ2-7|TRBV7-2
ASTPGLVYEQY
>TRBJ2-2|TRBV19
ASSSGQGALVGELF
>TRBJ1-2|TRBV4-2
ASSQIKLTGANYGYT
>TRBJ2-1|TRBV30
AWSQGLYNEQF
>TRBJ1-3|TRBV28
ASGQGIGNTIY
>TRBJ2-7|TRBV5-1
ASSLALTGPYEQY